Listed below are T cell receptor beta chains from one sample, sequenced in a study of metastatic and nonmetastatic thyroid tumors. TCRdb re-called clones via MiXCR from the PCR reads. The sample contains roughly 46,000 clones, 24% of which appear only once. The specimen was blood. The receptors here all came from a male donor with papillary thyroid cancer or a benign thyroid nodule (not recorded which). Some clones in this sample may be carry-over from other donors' samples. Both conserved end residues are part of each CDR3. A D gene is named only where the DNA matches it firmly. Some rows mark clone size as missing; the rest say once, few, many or name a class of expanded clone.

J,V,length,D,size,CDR3,DNA
TRBJ2-3,TRBV4-1,16,TRBD1,-,CASSQTGTGSSDTQYF,TGCGCCAGCAGCCAAACCGGGACAGGGAGTTCGGATACGCAGTATTTT
TRBJ1-2,TRBV5-1,15,-,few,CASSLFGVREGGYTF,TGCGCCAGCAGCTTGTTCGGCGTCAGGGAGGGCGGCTACACCTTC
TRBJ2-1,TRBV7-6,15,TRBD2,many,CASSRRESAYNEQFF,TGTGCCAGCAGCCGGCGGGAGTCCGCCTACAATGAGCAGTTCTTC
TRBJ1-1,TRBV5-1,15,-,-,CASSLEQAGRTEAFF,TGCGCCAGCAGCTTGGAGCAGGCAGGTCGGACTGAAGCTTTCTTT
TRBJ2-1,TRBV11-3,12,-,many,CASSFRGNEQFF,TGTGCCAGCAGCTTCAGAGGGAATGAGCAGTTCTTC
TRBJ2-3,TRBV5-1,16,-,few,CASSLGFGVSTDTQYF,TGCGCCAGCAGCTTGGGTTTCGGAGTGAGCACAGATACGCAGTATTTT
TRBJ2-3,TRBV24-1,14,-,many,CATDSPETGYTQYF,TGTGCCACCGATAGCCCGGAGACGGGGTATACGCAGTATTTT
TRBJ1-6,TRBV28,19,TRBD1,medium-sized,CASSLWGDRGLTYNSPLHF,TGTGCCAGCAGTTTATGGGGAGACAGGGGGCTAACCTATAATTCACCCCTCCACTTT
TRBJ2-7,TRBV18,15,TRBD1,many,CASSQDRDASYEQYF,TGTGCCAGCTCTCAGGACAGGGACGCCTCCTACGAGCAGTACTTC
TRBJ2-7,TRBV20-1,13,-,-,CSARRRGSYEQYF,TGCAGTGCTAGGCGGAGGGGCTCCTACGAGCAGTACTTC
TRBJ1-3,TRBV28,14,TRBD1,few,CASIPGQGGNTIYF,TGTGCCAGCATACCCGGACAGGGCGGAAACACCATATATTTT
TRBJ2-2,TRBV19,18,TRBD2,many,CASSTPGLAGDYTGELFF,TGTGCCAGTAGTACCCCGGGACTAGCGGGAGATTACACCGGGGAGCTGTTTTTT
TRBJ1-2,TRBV7-2,14,TRBD1,many,CASSSGQGVYGYTF,TGTGCCAGCAGCTCGGGACAGGGTGTATATGGCTACACCTTC
TRBJ1-1,TRBV6-1,13,-,few,CASEAGFDTEAFF,TGTGCCAGCGAGGCAGGGTTTGACACTGAAGCTTTCTTT
TRBJ2-1,TRBV28,14,TRBD1,many,CASSSPGQANEQFF,TGTGCCAGCAGTTCCCCTGGACAGGCAAATGAGCAGTTCTTC
TRBJ2-7,TRBV6-1,15,-,-,CASSEVPGRSYEQYF,TGTGCCAGCAGTGAAGTCCCGGGACGGAGTTACGAGCAGTACTTC
TRBJ1-2,TRBV18,14,-,many,CASSPPGPLYGYTF,TGTGCCAGCTCACCACCGGGACCCCTTTATGGCTACACCTTC
TRBJ1-3,TRBV3-1,16,-,many,CASSQDGRVSGNTIYF,TGTGCCAGCAGCCAAGACGGCAGGGTCTCTGGAAACACCATATATTTT
TRBJ1-5,TRBV19,19,-,-,CASSIAWAPSTYSNQPQHF,TGTGCCAGTAGTATAGCTTGGGCACCAAGTACCTATAGCAATCAGCCCCAGCATTTT
TRBJ2-1,TRBV11-2,12,-,many,CASSLVRVEQFF,TGTGCCAGCAGCTTGGTTAGAGTTGAGCAGTTCTTC
TRBJ2-5,TRBV18,17,TRBD1,many,CAGSRGGQGAVQETQYF,TGTGCCGGCTCACGCGGAGGTCAGGGGGCCGTCCAAGAGACCCAGTACTTC
TRBJ1-4,TRBV5-4,15,-,-,CASSLDSTTNEKLFF,TGTGCCAGCAGCCTTGACAGCACAACTAATGAAAAACTGTTTTTT
TRBJ1-1,TRBV7-8,15,-,many,CASSTTLPGDTEAFF,TGTGCCAGCAGCACGACCCTCCCCGGGGACACTGAAGCTTTCTTT
TRBJ2-7,TRBV3-1,16,TRBD2,many,CAGSRVRLASSHEQYF,TGTGCCGGCAGCCGGGTGAGACTAGCGAGTTCCCACGAGCAGTACTTC
TRBJ1-4,TRBV30,13,TRBD1,medium-sized,CAFRTGGIEKLFF,TGTGCCTTTAGGACAGGGGGTATTGAAAAACTGTTTTTT
TRBJ2-7,TRBV5-5,13,TRBD1,many,CASSRQGIYEQYF,TGTGCCAGCTCCCGACAGGGTATCTACGAGCAGTACTTC
TRBJ2-3,TRBV28,16,-,-,CASSPVRAFSTDTQYF,TGTGCCAGCAGTCCTGTGCGGGCGTTCAGCACAGATACGCAGTATTTT
TRBJ2-7,TRBV24-1,13,-,few,CATSDHRDYEQYF,TGTGCCACCAGTGATCACAGGGACTACGAGCAGTACTTC
TRBJ2-7,TRBV10-3,14,TRBD1,many,CAISRTGGSYEQYF,TGTGCCATCAGTCGGACAGGGGGGTCCTACGAGCAGTACTTC
TRBJ1-1,TRBV5-5,14,-,-,CASGREALGTEAFF,TGTGCCAGCGGTCGTGAGGCTTTGGGCACTGAAGCTTTCTTT
TRBJ1-2,TRBV20-1,13,-,many,CSARTLEGYGYTF,TGCAGTGCTAGAACATTAGAGGGGTATGGCTACACCTTC
TRBJ1-1,TRBV7-9,13,-,-,CASTLRETGEAFF,TGTGCCAGCACCCTCCGGGAAACAGGTGAAGCTTTCTTT
TRBJ1-1,TRBV6-1,14,-,many,CASSARGANTEAFF,TGTGCCAGCAGTGCGCGGGGGGCGAACACTGAAGCTTTCTTT
TRBJ2-2,TRBV7-8,16,-,many,CASSAPGHSNTGELFF,TGTGCCAGCAGCGCTCCGGGACACTCGAACACCGGGGAGCTGTTTTTT
TRBJ2-1,TRBV5-1,15,-,many,CASSLGWSAGDEQFF,TGCGCCAGCAGCCTGGGGTGGAGCGCAGGCGATGAGCAGTTCTTC